The present T cell receptor (beta chain) was sequenced within a study of T cells in Graves' hyperthyroidism and ophthalmopathy. Each 10 ml fresh peripheral blood draw supplied the PBMCs. What was amplified from RNA transcripts were TCR beta CDR3 regions. Using the HTBI primer set, a first-round RT-PCR was run on the TCR CDR3. TCRdb passed the multiplex PCR reads through MiXCR, listing each CDR3 protein once. The table has 640,000 or so distinct CDR3 sequences, more than 13% seen once. The CDR3 has 16 amino acids. J gave up 1 base and V 2 bases, and 8 bases lay outside the gene matches. CDR1 and CDR2 (germline): SGHRS, YFSETQ. This clonotype was picked up many times.

Sequencing was done on a sample of blood. J is TRBJ1-1 and V is TRBV5-1; 7 bases are shared with TRBD1. This clonotype was sampled from a woman younger than 35 with Graves' ophthalmopathy. CDR3 region: CASSFTPNRGNTEAFF. CDR3 nucleotides: TGCGCCAGCAGCTTTACCCCGAACAGGGGGAACACTGAAGCTTTCTTT.